This section outlines one TCR beta chain sequence together with its context. Its target is unknown. RNA transcripts served as the template for amplifying TCR beta CDR3 regions. A first-round RT-PCR of the TCR CDR3 used the HTBI primer set. TCRdb independently ran MiXCR on the multiplex PCR reads; one entry per CDR3 protein. The sample lists some 720,000 distinct CDR3 sequences, around 15% occurring once. Reasons for excluding patients were uncontrolled infection, other autoimmune disease, pregnancy or lactation. Extraction of PBMCs used roughly 10 ml of fresh peripheral blood. The entry originates in a study of T cells in Graves' hyperthyroidism and ophthalmopathy. Regarding the study as a whole: Most thyroid clonotypes expanded above 0.001 were also detected in blood.

Germline-derived CDR1 and CDR2 are SGHTS and YDEGEE. The CDR3 totals 13 residues. V gave up 0 bases and J gave up 6 bases, with 7 bases separating them. This receptor was identified in a man aged 18 to 35 with Graves' hyperthyroidism. The rearrangement links TRBV5-8 to TRBJ2-1, with a tentative D call TRBD1 (5 bases). The sample comprised blood. The DNA of the CDR3 is TGTGCCAGCAGCTTGGCGACAGTCAATGAGCAGTTCTTC. This encodes CASSLATVNEQFF.